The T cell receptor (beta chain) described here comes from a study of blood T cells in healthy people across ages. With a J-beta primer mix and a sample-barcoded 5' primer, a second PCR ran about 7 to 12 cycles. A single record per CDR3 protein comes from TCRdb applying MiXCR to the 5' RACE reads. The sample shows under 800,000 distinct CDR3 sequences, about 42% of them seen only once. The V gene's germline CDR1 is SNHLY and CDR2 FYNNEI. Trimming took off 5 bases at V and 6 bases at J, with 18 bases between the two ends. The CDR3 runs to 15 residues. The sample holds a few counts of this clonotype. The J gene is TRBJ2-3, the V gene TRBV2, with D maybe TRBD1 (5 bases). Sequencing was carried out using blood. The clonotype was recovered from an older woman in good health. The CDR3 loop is CASSQWGAGMDTQYF. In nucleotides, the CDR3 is TGTGCCAGCAGTCAATGGGGCGCCGGTATGGATACGCAGTATTTT. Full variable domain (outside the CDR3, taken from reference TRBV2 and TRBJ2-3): EPEVTQTPSHQVTQMGQEVILRCVPISNHLYFYWYRQILGQKVEFLVSFYNNEISEKSEIFDDQFSVERPDGSNFTLKIRSTKLEDSAMYFCASSQWGAGMDTQYFGPGTRLTVL.